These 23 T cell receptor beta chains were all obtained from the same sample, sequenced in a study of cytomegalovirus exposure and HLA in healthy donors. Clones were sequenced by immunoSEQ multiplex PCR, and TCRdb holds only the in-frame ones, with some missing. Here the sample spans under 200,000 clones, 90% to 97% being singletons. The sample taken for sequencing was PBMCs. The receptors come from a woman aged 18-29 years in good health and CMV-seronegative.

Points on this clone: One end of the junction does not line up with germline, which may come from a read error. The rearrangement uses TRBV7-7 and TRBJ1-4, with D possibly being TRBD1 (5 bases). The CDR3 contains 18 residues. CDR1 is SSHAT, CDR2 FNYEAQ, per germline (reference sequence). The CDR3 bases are TGTGCTAGCAGTAACACACCGGGACTCTCGGAGACTAATGAAAAACTGTTTTTT. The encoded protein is CASSNTPGLSETNEKLFF.

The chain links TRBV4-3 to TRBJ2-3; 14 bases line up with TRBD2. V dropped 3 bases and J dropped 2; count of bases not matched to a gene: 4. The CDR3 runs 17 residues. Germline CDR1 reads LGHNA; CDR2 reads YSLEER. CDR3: CASSQTSGGGPTDTQYF. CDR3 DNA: TGCGCCAGCAGCCAGACTAGCGGGGGGGGCCCCACAGATACGCAGTATTTT.

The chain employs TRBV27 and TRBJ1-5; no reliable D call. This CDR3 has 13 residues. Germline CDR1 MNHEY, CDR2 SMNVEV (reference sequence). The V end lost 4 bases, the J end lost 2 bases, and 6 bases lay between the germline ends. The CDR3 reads CASSSFGNQPQHF. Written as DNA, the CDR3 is TGTGCCAGCAGTTCCTTCGGCAATCAGCCCCAGCATTTT.

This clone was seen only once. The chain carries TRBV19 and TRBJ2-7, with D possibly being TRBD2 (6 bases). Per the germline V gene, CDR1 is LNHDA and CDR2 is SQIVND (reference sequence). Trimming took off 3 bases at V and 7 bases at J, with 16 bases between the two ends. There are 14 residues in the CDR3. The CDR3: CASSITQGGREQYF. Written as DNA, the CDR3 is TGTGCCAGTAGTATTACTCAGGGAGGACGGGAGCAGTACTTC.

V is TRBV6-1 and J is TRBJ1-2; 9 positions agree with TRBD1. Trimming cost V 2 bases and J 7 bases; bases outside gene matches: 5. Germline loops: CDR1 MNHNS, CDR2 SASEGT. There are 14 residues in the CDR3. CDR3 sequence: CASSEFHRGPGYTF. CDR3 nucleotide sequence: TGTGCCAGCAGTGAATTCCACAGGGGGCCTGGCTACACCTTC.

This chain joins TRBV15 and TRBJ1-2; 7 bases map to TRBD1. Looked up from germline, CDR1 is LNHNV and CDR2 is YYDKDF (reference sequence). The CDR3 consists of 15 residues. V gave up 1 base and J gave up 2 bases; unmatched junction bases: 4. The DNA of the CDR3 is TGTGCCACCAGCAGAGGGTCAGGGGGGAACTATGGCTACACCTTC. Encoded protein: CATSRGSGGNYGYTF.

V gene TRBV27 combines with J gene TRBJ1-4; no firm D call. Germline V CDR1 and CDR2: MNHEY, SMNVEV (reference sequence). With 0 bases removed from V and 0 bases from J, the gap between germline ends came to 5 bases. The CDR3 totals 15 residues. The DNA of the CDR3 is TGTGCCAGCAGTTTATCGTTCGCAACTAATGAAAAACTGTTTTTT. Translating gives CASSLSFATNEKLFF.

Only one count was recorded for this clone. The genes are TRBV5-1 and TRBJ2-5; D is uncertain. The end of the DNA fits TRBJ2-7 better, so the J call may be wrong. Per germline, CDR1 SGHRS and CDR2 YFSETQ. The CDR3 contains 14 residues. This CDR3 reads CASSLGPDTYEQYF. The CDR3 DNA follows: TGCGCCAGCAGCTTGGGCCCAGACACCTACGAGCAGTACTTC.

CDR3 sequence reads: CASSTGGTLGYEQYF. The CDR3 coding sequence is TGTGCCAGTAGTACGGGTGGGACATTGGGCTACGAGCAGTACTTC. The V and J genes are TRBV19 and TRBJ2-7; maybe TRBD1 (6 bases). Trimming stripped 4 bases from V and 3 bases from J, with 16 bases between. The CDR3 extends over 15 amino acids. Germline V gives CDR1 LNHDA, CDR2 SQIVND (reference sequence).

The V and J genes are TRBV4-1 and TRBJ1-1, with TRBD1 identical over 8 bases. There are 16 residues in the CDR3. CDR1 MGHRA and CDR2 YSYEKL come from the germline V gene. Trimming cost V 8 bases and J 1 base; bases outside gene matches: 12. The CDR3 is CASRLGLTGENTEAFF. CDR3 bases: TGCGCCAGCCGACTCGGACTGACAGGGGAGAACACTGAAGCTTTCTTT.

CDR3 in amino acids: CASSFRDWGETQYF. For the CDR3, the DNA is TGTGCCAGCAGCTTCCGGGACTGGGGAGAGACCCAGTACTTC. This chain uses TRBV7-8 with TRBJ2-5; D may be TRBD2 (6 bases). V dropped 3 bases and J dropped 4 bases, with 12 bases sitting between them. This CDR3 contains 14 residues. Germline lookup yields CDR1 SGHVS and CDR2 FQNEAQ.

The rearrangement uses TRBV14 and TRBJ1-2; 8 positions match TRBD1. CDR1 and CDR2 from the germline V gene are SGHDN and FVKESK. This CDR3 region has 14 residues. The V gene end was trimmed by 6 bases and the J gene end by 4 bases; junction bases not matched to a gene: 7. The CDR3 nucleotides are TGTGCCAGCAGTCCGACAGGGGCGCCCTATGGCTACACCTTC. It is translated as CASSPTGAPYGYTF. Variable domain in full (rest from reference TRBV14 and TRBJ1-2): EAGVTQFPSHSVIEKGQTVTLRCDPISGHDNLYWYRRVMGKEIKFLLHFVKESKQDESGMPNNRFLAERTGGTYSTLKVQPAELEDSGVYFCASSPTGAPYGYTFGSGTRLTVV.

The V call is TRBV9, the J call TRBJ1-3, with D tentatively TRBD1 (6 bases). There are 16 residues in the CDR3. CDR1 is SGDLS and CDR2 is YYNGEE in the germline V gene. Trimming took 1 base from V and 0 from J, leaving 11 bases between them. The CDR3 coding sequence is TGTGCCAGCAGCGTAACGGCAGGGGTCTCTGGAAACACCATATATTTT. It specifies CASSVTAGVSGNTIYF. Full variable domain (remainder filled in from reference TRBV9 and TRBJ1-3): DSGVTQTPKHLITATGQRVTLRCSPRSGDLSVYWYQQSLDQGLQFLIQYYNGEERAKGNILERFSAQQFPDLHSELNLSSLELGDSALYFCASSVTAGVSGNTIYFGEGSWLTVV.

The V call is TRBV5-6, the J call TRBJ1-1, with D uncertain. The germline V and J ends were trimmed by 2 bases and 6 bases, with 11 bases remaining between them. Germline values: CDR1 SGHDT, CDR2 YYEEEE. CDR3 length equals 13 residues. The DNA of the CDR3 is TGTGCCAGCAGCTTCTTCCGGGGAGCTGAAGCTTTCTTT. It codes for CASSFFRGAEAFF.

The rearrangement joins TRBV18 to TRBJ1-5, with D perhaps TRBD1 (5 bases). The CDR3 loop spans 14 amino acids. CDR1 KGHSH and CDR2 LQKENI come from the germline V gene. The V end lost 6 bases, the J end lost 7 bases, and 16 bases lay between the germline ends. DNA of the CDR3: TGTGCCAGCTCTCTGGGTACAGGTGGCCAGCCCCAGCATTTT. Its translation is CASSLGTGGQPQHF.

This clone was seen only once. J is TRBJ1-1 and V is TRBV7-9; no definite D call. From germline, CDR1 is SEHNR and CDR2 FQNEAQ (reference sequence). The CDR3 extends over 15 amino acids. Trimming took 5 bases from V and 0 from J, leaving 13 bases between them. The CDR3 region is CASSLSADMNTEAFF. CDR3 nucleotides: TGTGCCAGCAGCCTATCGGCAGACATGAACACTGAAGCTTTCTTT.

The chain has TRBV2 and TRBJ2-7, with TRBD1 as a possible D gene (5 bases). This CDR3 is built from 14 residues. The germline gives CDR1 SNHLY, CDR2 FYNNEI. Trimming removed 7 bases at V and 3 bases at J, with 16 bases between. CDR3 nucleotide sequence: TGTGCCAGCACCCCGGATGGGGCCCTCTACGAGCAGTACTTC. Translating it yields CASTPDGALYEQYF.

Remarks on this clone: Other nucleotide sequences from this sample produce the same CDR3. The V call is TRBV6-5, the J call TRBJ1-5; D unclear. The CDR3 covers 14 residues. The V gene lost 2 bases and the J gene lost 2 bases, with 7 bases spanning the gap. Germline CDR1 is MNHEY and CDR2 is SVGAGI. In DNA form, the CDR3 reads TGTGCCAGCAGTTACGGGCAAGGCAATCAGCCCCAGCATTTT. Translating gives CASSYGQGNQPQHF.

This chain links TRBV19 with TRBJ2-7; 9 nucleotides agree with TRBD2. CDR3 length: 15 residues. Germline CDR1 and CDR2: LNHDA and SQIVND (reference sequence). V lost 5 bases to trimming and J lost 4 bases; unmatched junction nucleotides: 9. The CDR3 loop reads CASSDSGGHPYEQYF. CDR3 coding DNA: TGTGCCAGTAGTGATAGCGGGGGCCACCCTTACGAGCAGTACTTC.

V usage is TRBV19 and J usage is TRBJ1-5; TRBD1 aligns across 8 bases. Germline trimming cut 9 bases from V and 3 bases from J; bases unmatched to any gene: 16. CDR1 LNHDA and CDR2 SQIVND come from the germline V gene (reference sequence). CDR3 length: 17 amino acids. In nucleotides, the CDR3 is TGTGCCAGCGGGGTACCGGGACAGGCGTTATTCAATCAGCCCCAGCATTTT. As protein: CASGVPGQALFNQPQHF.

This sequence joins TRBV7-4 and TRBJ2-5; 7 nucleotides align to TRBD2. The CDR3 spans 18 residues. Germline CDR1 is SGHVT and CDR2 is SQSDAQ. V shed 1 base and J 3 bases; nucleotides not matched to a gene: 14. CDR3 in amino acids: CASSLELPRGGGKETQYF. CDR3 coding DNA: TGTGCCAGCAGCTTAGAACTTCCCCGGGGCGGGGGTAAAGAGACCCAGTACTTC.

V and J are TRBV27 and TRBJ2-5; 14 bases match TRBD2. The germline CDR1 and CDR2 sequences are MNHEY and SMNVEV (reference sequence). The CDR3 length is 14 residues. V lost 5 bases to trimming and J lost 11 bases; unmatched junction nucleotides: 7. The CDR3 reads CASSQAGLAGAQYF. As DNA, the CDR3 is TGTGCCAGCAGTCAAGCGGGACTAGCGGGGGCACAGTACTTC.

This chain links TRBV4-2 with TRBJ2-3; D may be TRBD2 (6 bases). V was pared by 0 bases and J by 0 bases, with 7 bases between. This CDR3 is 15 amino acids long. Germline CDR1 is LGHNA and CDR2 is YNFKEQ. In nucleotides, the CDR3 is TGTGCCAGCAGCCAAGAACGGGGGAGCACAGATACGCAGTATTTT. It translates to CASSQERGSTDTQYF.